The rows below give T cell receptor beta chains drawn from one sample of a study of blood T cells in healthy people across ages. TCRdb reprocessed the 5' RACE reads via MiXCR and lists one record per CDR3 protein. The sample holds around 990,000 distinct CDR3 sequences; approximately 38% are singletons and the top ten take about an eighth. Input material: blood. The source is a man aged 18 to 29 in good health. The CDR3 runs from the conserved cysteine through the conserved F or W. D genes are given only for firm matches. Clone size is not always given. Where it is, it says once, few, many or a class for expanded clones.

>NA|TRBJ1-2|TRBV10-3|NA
TGTGCCATCACAGCCCTCGGAGGGTCTAACTATGGCTACACCTTC
CAITALGGSNYGYTF
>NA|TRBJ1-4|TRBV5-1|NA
TGCGCCAGCAGCTTGGGGGGGCGCAAGGAAAAACTGTTTTTT
CASSLGGRKEKLFF
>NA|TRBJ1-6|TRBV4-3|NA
TGCGCCAGCAGCCAGTCTTGGGGCTCCTATAATTCACCCCTCCACTTT
CASSQSWGSYNSPLHF
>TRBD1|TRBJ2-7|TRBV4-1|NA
TGCGCCAGCAGCCGACCCGGGACAGGGAGTAGATACGAGCAGTACTTC
CASSRPGTGSRYEQYF
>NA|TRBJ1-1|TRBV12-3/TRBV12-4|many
TGTGCCAGCAGCCCGGAACGGACGAACACTGAAGCTTTCTTT
CASSPERTNTEAFF
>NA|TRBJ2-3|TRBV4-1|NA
TGCGCCGGCAGCCAAGAGTTAGTGGATACGCAGTATTTT
CAGSQELVDTQYF
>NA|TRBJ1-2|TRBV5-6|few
TGTGCCAGCACCCCCAACTGGGGGAATGGCTACACCTTC
CASTPNWGNGYTF
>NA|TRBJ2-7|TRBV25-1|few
TGTGCCAGCAGTGAACAGGACGCTTACAATGAGCAGTACTTC
CASSEQDAYNEQYF
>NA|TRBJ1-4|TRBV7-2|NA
TGTGCCAGCAGCTTAGCGATGAACAGTCGTAATGAAAAACTGTTTTTT
CASSLAMNSRNEKLFF
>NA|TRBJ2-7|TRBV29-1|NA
TGCAGCGTTCTACAGGGTTTGAAGAATGAGCAGTACTTC
CSVLQGLKNEQYF
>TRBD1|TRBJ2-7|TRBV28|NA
TGTGCCAGCAGCACACCGGGACAGGGGTACAATGAGCAGTACTTC
CASSTPGQGYNEQYF
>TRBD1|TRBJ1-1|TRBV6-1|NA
TGTGCCAGCAGTGAAATGAGACAGGGGAACACTGAAGCTTTCTTT
CASSEMRQGNTEAFF
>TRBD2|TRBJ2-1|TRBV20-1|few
TGCAGTGCTACGACCGGGACTAGCGGGGGGTGGGAGCAGTTCTTC
CSATTGTSGGWEQFF
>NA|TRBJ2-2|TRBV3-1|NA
TGTGCCAGCAGCCATGGAGTTGTCGGGGAGCTGTTTTTT
CASSHGVVGELFF
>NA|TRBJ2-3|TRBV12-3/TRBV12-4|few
TGTGCCAGCAGTTTAAGATATCTCACAGATACGCAGTATTTT
CASSLRYLTDTQYF
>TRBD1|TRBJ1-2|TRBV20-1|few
TGCAGTGCTCCTAACCGGGACAGGTGGAGCTATGGCTACACCTTC
CSAPNRDRWSYGYTF
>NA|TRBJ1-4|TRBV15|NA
TGTGCCACCAGCAGACAAAAGGACAGTAATGAAAAACTGTTTTTT
CATSRQKDSNEKLFF
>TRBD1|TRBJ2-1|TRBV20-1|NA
TGCAGTGCTAGAGATCAGGGGGCTCCACTCTACAATGAGCAGTTCTTC
CSARDQGAPLYNEQFF
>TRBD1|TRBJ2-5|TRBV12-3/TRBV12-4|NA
TGTGCCAGCAGTTTAGCCGGGACAGAGGGAGAGACCCAGTACTTC
CASSLAGTEGETQYF
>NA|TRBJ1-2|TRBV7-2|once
TGTGCCAGCAGCTTAGTGGGATCCGAAGGAGGCTACACCTTC
CASSLVGSEGGYTF
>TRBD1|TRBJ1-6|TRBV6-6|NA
TGTGCCAGCAGTCCCCCGGGACAGGAGAATTCACCCCTCCACTTT
CASSPPGQENSPLHF
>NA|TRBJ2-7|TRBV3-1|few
TGTGCCAGCAGCCAAGATGGAACAGGGAAAACCTACGAGCAGTACTTC
CASSQDGTGKTYEQYF
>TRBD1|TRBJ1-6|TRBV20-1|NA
TGCAGTGCTGGAGACAGGGACCCAAATTCACCCCTCCACTTT
CSAGDRDPNSPLHF
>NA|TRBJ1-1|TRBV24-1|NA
TGTGCCACCAGGGCCCGGATGAACACTGAAGCTTTCTTT
CATRARMNTEAFF
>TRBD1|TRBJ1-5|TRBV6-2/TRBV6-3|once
TGTGCCAGCAGTACAGGGGGCCTGCAGCCCCAGCATTTT
CASSTGGLQPQHF
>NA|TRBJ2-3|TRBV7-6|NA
TGTGCCAGCAGCCGACAGCCAACCACAGATACGCAGTATTTT
CASSRQPTTDTQYF
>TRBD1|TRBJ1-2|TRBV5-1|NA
TGCGCCAGCAGCCGGACAGGGAATGGTGATGGCTACACCTTC
CASSRTGNGDGYTF
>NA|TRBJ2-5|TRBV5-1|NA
TGCGCCAGCAGCTTGGTTTCAGGGGATCAAGAGACCCAGTACTTC
CASSLVSGDQETQYF
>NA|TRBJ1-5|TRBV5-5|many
TGTGCCAGCAAGAGTAGGGTTCGGCAGCCCCAGCATTTT
CASKSRVRQPQHF
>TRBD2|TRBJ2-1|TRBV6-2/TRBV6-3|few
TGTGCCAGCAGTTACCCCAACCGAGCGGGGGGGCGGAATGAGCAGTTCTTC
CASSYPNRAGGRNEQFF
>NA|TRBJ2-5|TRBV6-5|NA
TGTGCCAGCAGTTACTCGGGGCGGTCCTACAATGAGCAGTACTTC
CASSYSGRSYNEQYF
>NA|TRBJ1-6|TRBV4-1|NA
TGCGCCAGCAGCCGGATGAGATGGGCAAGCTCCTATAATTCACCCCTCCACTTT
CASSRMRWASSYNSPLHF
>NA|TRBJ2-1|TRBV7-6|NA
TGTGCCAGCAGCTTAGCGGCCGGGTGGATATACAATGAGCAGTTCTTC
CASSLAAGWIYNEQFF
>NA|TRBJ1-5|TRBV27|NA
TGTGCCAGCAGCAGAGGACATAGCAATCAGCCCCAGCATTTT
CASSRGHSNQPQHF
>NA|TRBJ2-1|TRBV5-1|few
TGCGCCAGCAGCTTGGCCGCGGCGGGCAATGAGCAGTTCTTC
CASSLAAAGNEQFF
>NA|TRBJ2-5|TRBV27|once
TGTGCCAGCCGCTGGAGGAACCAAGAGACCCAGTACTTC
CASRWRNQETQYF
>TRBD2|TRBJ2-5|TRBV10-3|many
TGTGCCATCAGTGAACTAGCGGGGGATCGAGAGACCCAGTACTTC
CAISELAGDRETQYF
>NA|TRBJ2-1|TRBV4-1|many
TGCGCCAGCAGCCAAGAAGGAGGGCACAATGAGCAGTTCTTC
CASSQEGGHNEQFF
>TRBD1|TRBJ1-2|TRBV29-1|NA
TGCAGCGTTGGGTGGGACAGGGCCTATGGCTACACCTTC
CSVGWDRAYGYTF
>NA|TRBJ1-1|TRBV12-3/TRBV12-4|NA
TGTGCCAGCAGTTTATCTTATCCCCGATACACTGAAGCTTTCTTT
CASSLSYPRYTEAFF
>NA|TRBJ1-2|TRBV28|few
TGTGCCAGCAGTCAGGGTTTTGGCTACACCTTC
CASSQGFGYTF
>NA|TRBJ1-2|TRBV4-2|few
TGTGCCAGCAGCCAAGACCGGGACATTGATTATGGCTACACCTTC
CASSQDRDIDYGYTF